These T cell receptor beta chains were read from a single sample in a study of blood T cell repertoires in COVID-19. Sequencing used immunoSEQ multiplex PCR; TCRdb keeps in-frame clones, though not all of them. The sample lists 280,000 or so clones, about 85% seen once, with about an eighth in the top ten. Sequenced sample: peripheral blood. Receptors originate from a human donor in a cohort sampled during active COVID-19. Each CDR3 is given with its conserved first and last residue. D genes are given only for firm matches. Clone size is shown for a subset of rows, as once, few, many or a class of expanded clone.

once	TRBD1	TRBJ1-2	TRBV19	TGTGCCAGTAGTATGGGATTGACAGGGCAGGAGATCGGCTACACCTTC	CASSMGLTGQEIGYTF
once	TRBD2	TRBJ2-5	TRBV7-2	TGTGCCAGCAGCCTCCGAGGGACTAGCGGGGGCCAAGAGACCCAGTACTTC	CASSLRGTSGGQETQYF
once	NA	TRBJ1-3	TRBV7-8	TGTGCCAGCAGCTTTTTGAGCTCTGGAAACACCATATATTTT	CASSFLSSGNTIYF
NA	NA	TRBJ1-1	TRBV14	TGTGCCAGCAGCCAGACCGGGGTCACTGAAGCTTTCTTT	CASSQTGVTEAFF
NA	NA	TRBJ1-3	TRBV7-8	TGTGCCAGCAGCTTAACAGGGACGGGAAACACCATATATTTT	CASSLTGTGNTIYF
few	TRBD1	TRBJ2-2	TRBV4-1	TGCGCCAGCAGACGCACCTTCCGGGACAGGGCCGGGGAGCTGTTTTTT	CASRRTFRDRAGELFF
few	TRBD1	TRBJ1-2	TRBV7-9	TGTGCCAGCAGCTTAGGTTCGGGACAGAACTATGGCTACACCTTC	CASSLGSGQNYGYTF
NA	NA	TRBJ1-1	TRBV5-1	TGCGCCAGCAGCTCTCAAAGCGACACTGAAGCTTTCTTT	CASSSQSDTEAFF
few	NA	TRBJ2-1	TRBV7-2	TGTGCCAGCAGCTTAAGGCAGGGCAATGAGCAGTTCTTC	CASSLRQGNEQFF
NA	NA	TRBJ1-1	TRBV6-5	TGTGCCAGCAGTTACCCCCCCGGGATTGAAGCTTTCTTT	CASSYPPGIEAFF
NA	TRBD2	TRBJ2-1	TRBV5-8	TGTGCCAGCAGCTTGGCCTCCGGGACTAGCTCCAATGAGCAGTTCTTC	CASSLASGTSSNEQFF
NA	TRBD2	TRBJ2-7	TRBV4-2	TGTGCCAGCAGCCAAGCGCAGCGGGAGGGCGCAGAGCAGTACTTC	CASSQAQREGAEQYF
NA	NA	TRBJ2-1	TRBV7-8	TGTGCCAGCAGCTTCCGTTTGCAAGCGGTAAACAATGAGCAGTTCTTC	CASSFRLQAVNNEQFF
NA	NA	TRBJ1-1	TRBV7-2	TGTGCCAGCAGCTTCTCCACTGGTCACCAATCGTCAGCTTTCTTT	CASSFSTGHQSSAFF
NA	TRBD1	TRBJ2-3	TRBV29-1	TGCAGCGTGGGGTTGGGGACAGGAGATGCAGATACGCAGTATTTT	CSVGLGTGDADTQYF
NA	TRBD2	TRBJ2-5	TRBV6-5	TGTGCCAGTACTGGACTAGCGGGAGCGGGAGAGACCCAGTACTTC	CASTGLAGAGETQYF
NA	NA	TRBJ1-4	TRBV4-2	TGTGCCAGCAGCCCAACCACAGGGCCCGAAAAACTGTTTTTT	CASSPTTGPEKLFF
NA	TRBD2	TRBJ2-4	TRBV3-1/TRBV3-2	TGTGCCAGCAGCCCGACTAGCGGGGACATTCAGTACTTC	CASSPTSGDIQYF
few	TRBD1	TRBJ2-7	TRBV28	TGTGCCAGCAGTATACGGACCGGGACAGGGATAGTGCAGTACTTC	CASSIRTGTGIVQYF
NA	TRBD2	TRBJ2-1	TRBV7-9	TGTGCCAGCAGGCGGGAGCAGGAGGGTGAGCAGTTCTTC	CASRREQEGEQFF
NA	NA	TRBJ2-7	TRBV11-2	TGTGCCAGCAGCTCATTGTCTGGGGCTTCCTACGAGCAGTACTTC	CASSSLSGASYEQYF
NA	TRBD2	TRBJ2-1	TRBV19	TGTGCTTCTACCGGGGGGGCTAGCGGGAGGACCCCCTACAATGAGCAGTTCTTC	CASTGGASGRTPYNEQFF
NA	TRBD2	TRBJ2-1	TRBV28	TGTGCCAGCAGTTTCTCAGCGGGAGGTCCCGCGAATGAGCAGTTCTTC	CASSFSAGGPANEQFF
NA	TRBD2	TRBJ2-1	TRBV28	TGTGCCAGCATATCTCCAGTCTCAGCGGGAGATATATATGAGCAGTTCTTC	CASISPVSAGDIYEQFF
once	NA	TRBJ1-3	TRBV28	TGTGCCAGCAGTTTTCAGGGGTCTTACTCTGGAAACACCATATATTTT	CASSFQGSYSGNTIYF
NA	NA	TRBJ1-1	TRBV28	TGTGCCAGCAGTTCTCCAGGCATCACTGAAGCTTTCTTT	CASSSPGITEAFF
NA	NA	TRBJ1-4	TRBV9	TGTGCCAGCAGCGTAATGAGCGGAACTAATGAAAAACTGTTTTTT	CASSVMSGTNEKLFF
NA	NA	TRBJ2-1	TRBV9	TGTGCCAGCACCTCGGACAGAACTAACAATGAGCAGTTCTTC	CASTSDRTNNEQFF
few	TRBD2	TRBJ2-1	TRBV7-9	TGTGCCAGCAGCTTAGTGATGGCGGGAGCGAATGAGCAGTTCTTC	CASSLVMAGANEQFF
NA	NA	TRBJ1-5	TRBV6-5	TGTGCCAGCAGAGAGGCGACGGGGAATCAGCCCCAGCATTTT	CASREATGNQPQHF
NA	TRBD1	TRBJ1-1	TRBV11-3	TGTGCCAGCAGCTTCTCAGGGGGTGCTGAAGCTTTCTTT	CASSFSGGAEAFF
NA	NA	TRBJ2-1	TRBV5-5	TGTGCCAGCAGCTTTTCAGGGATCAATGAGCAGTTCTTC	CASSFSGINEQFF
NA	NA	TRBJ1-1	TRBV7-6	TGTGCCAGCAGCCCGAGATTCCGACAGAACACTGAAGCTTTCTTT	CASSPRFRQNTEAFF
NA	NA	TRBJ2-5	TRBV6-6	TGTGCCAGCAGCTCGAGCGAGACCCAGTACTTC	CASSSSETQYF
NA	NA	TRBJ1-6	TRBV6-5	TGTGCCAGCACCTATTCCCAAGGGGATTCACCCCTCCACTTT	CASTYSQGDSPLHF
NA	TRBD2	TRBJ2-5	TRBV6-1	TGTGCCAGCAGTGTGTCCCGGGAATGGGGGGGCCAAGAGACCCAGTACTTC	CASSVSREWGGQETQYF
NA	TRBD1	TRBJ2-7	TRBV5-1	TGCGCCAGCACCTCCTCCGGACAGGGGGATGGGAGGCAGTACTTC	CASTSSGQGDGRQYF
NA	TRBD2	TRBJ2-5	TRBV19	TGTGCCAGTAGTCGGCGGGAGGGCCTAGAGACCCAGTACTTC	CASSRREGLETQYF
NA	TRBD2	TRBJ2-3	TRBV7-2	TGTGCCAGCAGCTTAGGGTCAGCGGGGACGCAGTATTTT	CASSLGSAGTQYF
once	NA	TRBJ1-2	TRBV27	TGTGCCAGCAGACTGACCCCCCTCAGGCTCGACTATGGCTACACCTTC	CASRLTPLRLDYGYTF
NA	NA	TRBJ1-1	TRBV5-1	TGCGCCAGCAGCTTGCGGGGGTTCGAGAACACTGAAGCTTTCTTT	CASSLRGFENTEAFF
NA	NA	TRBJ2-5	TRBV9	TGTGCCAGCAGCGTAGATGGGGGCCCCCGTGAGGCCCAGTACTTC	CASSVDGGPREAQYF
once	NA	TRBJ2-5	TRBV6-6	TGTGCCAGCAGTTGGGGCAGTACAGAGACGGAGACCCAGTACTTC	CASSWGSTETETQYF
NA	NA	TRBJ2-1	TRBV3-1/TRBV3-2	TGTGCCAGCAGCCCCCGGGACGGGAGCTCCTACAATGAGCAGTTCTTC	CASSPRDGSSYNEQFF
once	NA	TRBJ2-2	TRBV24-1	TGTGCCACCAGTGATCTTAGTACAGGGAACACCGGGGAGCTGTTTTTT	CATSDLSTGNTGELFF
once	NA	TRBJ2-1	TRBV7-8	TGTGCCAGCAGCTTAGGACAAGAGCAGTTCTTC	CASSLGQEQFF
NA	NA	TRBJ1-2	TRBV28	TGTGCCACCTCGGAGGCGAGTCATTATGGCTACACCTTC	CATSEASHYGYTF
NA	NA	TRBJ1-1	TRBV7-9	TGTGCCAGCAGCCAGAGGGCCTTAGGTATGAACACTGAAGCTTTCTTT	CASSQRALGMNTEAFF
NA	TRBD2	TRBJ2-5	TRBV7-9	TGTGCCAGCAGCCCGTTAGCGGGAGAGGAGACCCAGTACTTC	CASSPLAGEETQYF
NA	NA	TRBJ1-3	TRBV2	TGTGCCAGCACTCAGGGCCGAAACACCATATATTTT	CASTQGRNTIYF
NA	NA	TRBJ2-7	TRBV7-6	TGTGCCAGCAGCTTAGCGGGGCCTTACGACGAGCAGTACTTC	CASSLAGPYDEQYF
NA	NA	TRBJ2-5	TRBV11-2	TGTGCCAGCTGTCCTGGCGGGGGCTACCAAGAGACCCAGTACTTC	CASCPGGGYQETQYF